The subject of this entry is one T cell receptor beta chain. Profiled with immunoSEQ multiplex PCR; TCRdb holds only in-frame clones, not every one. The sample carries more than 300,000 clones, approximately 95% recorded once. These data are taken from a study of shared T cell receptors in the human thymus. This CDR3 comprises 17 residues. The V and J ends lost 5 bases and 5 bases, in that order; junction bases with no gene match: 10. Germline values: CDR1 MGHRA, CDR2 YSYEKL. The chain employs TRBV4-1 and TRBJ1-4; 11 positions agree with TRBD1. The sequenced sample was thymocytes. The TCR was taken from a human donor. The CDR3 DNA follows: TGCGCCAGCAGCGCCGGGACAGGGGGTTGGGACAATGAAAAACTGTTTTTT. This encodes CASSAGTGGWDNEKLFF.